The clone carrying this TCR beta chain has just one count. Its matching antigen is unknown. These data belong to a study of shared clonotypes between healthy human individuals. TCRdb keeps only in-frame clones here, not all; method: immunoSEQ multiplex PCR. The sample carries 2 million to 2.5 million clones, approximately 93% recorded once. Findings of the study overall: Non-shared clonotypes had lower generation probabilities than those shared by all four donors. Inspection by rarefaction showed sorted-subset sequencing to be incomplete despite large depth.

This CDR3 region has 13 residues. V dropped 4 bases and J dropped 1 base, with 8 bases sitting between them. CDR1 SGHNT and CDR2 YYREEE come from the germline V gene (reference sequence). The origin of this receptor is a man younger than 30 in good health. Some clones in this sample may be carry-over from other donors' samples. Sequencing used naive CD4+ T cells from PBMCs. Subset in this sample: CD45RA+ positively selected. The chain has TRBV5-4 and TRBJ1-1; unclear D gene. CDR3 nucleotide sequence: TGTGCCAGCAGCAACGGACGGAACACTGAAGCTTTCTTT. Protein: CASSNGRNTEAFF. Combining the CDR3 with reference TRBV5-4 and TRBJ1-1 gives the whole variable domain ETGVTQSPTHLIKTRGQQVTLRCSSQSGHNTVSWYQQALGQGPQFIFQYYREEENGRGNFPPRFSGLQFPNYSSELNVNALELDDSALYLCASSNGRNTEAFFGQGTRLTVV.